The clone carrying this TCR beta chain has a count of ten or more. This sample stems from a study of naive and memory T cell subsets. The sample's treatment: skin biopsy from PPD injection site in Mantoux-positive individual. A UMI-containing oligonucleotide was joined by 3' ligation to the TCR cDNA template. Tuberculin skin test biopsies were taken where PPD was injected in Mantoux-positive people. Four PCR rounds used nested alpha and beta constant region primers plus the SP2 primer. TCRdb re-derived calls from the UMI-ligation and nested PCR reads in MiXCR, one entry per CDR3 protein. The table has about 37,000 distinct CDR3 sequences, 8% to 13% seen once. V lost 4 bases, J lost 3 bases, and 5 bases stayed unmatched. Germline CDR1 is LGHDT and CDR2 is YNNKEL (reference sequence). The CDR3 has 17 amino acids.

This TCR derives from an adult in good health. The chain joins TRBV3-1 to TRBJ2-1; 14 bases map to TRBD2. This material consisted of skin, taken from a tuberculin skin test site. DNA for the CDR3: TGTGCCAGCAGCCTCCCGGGACTAGCGGGGGACTACAATGAGCAGTTCTTC. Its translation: CASSLPGLAGDYNEQFF.